What follows are 3 T cell receptor beta chains derived from one specimen sequenced in a study of blood T cell repertoires in COVID-19. Repertoires were generated with immunoSEQ multiplex PCR, while TCRdb's copy carries only in-frame clones and drops some. The table lists 290,000 or so clones, roughly 89% of them singletons. What was sequenced was PBMCs or T cells enriched from blood (not recorded which). The receptors come from a woman younger than 35 with acute COVID-19.

This chain connects TRBV11-2 to TRBJ1-1, with 8 bases matching TRBD1. The CDR3 contains 14 residues. V trimming: 6 bases; J trimming: 5 bases; junction bases outside the gene matches: 8. In germline, CDR1 is SGHAT, CDR2 FQNNGV. This CDR3 is CASSHVRGHTEAFF. For the CDR3, the DNA is TGTGCCAGCAGTCATGTCAGGGGGCATACTGAAGCTTTCTTT.

The V and J genes are TRBV7-8 and TRBJ1-4; no firm D call. The CDR3 runs to 15 residues. V dropped 0 bases and J dropped 1 base, with 6 bases sitting between them. In germline, CDR1 is SGHVS, CDR2 FQNEAQ. The CDR3 here is CASSLAPGTNEKLFF. In nucleotides, the CDR3 is TGTGCCAGCAGCTTAGCTCCGGGAACTAATGAAAAACTGTTTTTT.

CDR3 amino acids: CASSLQGAYGYTF. The DNA for the CDR3 is TGTGCCAGCAGCTTACAGGGGGCCTATGGCTACACCTTC. This chain links TRBV7-9 with TRBJ1-2, with TRBD1 identical over 8 bases. V shed 2 bases and J 4 bases; nucleotides not matched to a gene: 0. In germline, CDR1 is SEHNR, CDR2 FQNEAQ (reference sequence). This CDR3 has 13 amino acids.